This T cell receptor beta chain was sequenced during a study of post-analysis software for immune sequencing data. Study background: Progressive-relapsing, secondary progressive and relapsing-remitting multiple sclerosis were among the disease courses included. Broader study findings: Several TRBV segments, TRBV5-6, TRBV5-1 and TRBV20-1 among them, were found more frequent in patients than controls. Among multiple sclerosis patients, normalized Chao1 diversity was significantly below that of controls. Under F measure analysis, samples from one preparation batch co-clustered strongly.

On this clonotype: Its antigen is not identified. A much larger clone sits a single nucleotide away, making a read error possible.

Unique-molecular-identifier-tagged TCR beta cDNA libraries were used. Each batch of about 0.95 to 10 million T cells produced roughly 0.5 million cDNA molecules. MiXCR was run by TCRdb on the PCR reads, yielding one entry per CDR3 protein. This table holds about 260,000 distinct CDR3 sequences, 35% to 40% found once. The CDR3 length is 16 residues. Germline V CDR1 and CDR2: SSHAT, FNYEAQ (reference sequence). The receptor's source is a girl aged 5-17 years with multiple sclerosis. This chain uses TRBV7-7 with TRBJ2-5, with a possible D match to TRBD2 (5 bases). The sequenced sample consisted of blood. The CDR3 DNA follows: TGTACCAGCAGCTTAGCGAGACACCGGACTTCAGAGACCCAGTACTTC. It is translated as CTSSLARHRTSETQYF.